This is a list of T cell receptor beta chains from one sample in a study of shared clonotypes between healthy human individuals. Using immunoSEQ multiplex PCR, the repertoire was profiled, and TCRdb retains in-frame clones only, with some absent. The table has 450,000 to 600,000 clones, approximately 79% seen once. The source material was PBMCs. Source of these receptors: a woman between 40 and 55 years old in good health. Some clones in this sample may be carry-over from other donors' samples. The CDR3 runs from the conserved cysteine through the conserved F or W. The D gene is left open where the match is weak. For some rows the clone size is stated as once, few or many, or as a class when expanded; others skip it.

CDR3nt,CDR3aa,v_gene,d_gene,abundance,j_gene,len
TGCGCCAGCAGCCAGGGACTAGCGGGAGCCTACGAGCAGTACTTC,CASSQGLAGAYEQYF,TRBV5-1,TRBD2,.,TRBJ2-7,15
TGCGCCAGCAGCTTGTCGGCAGGGGATACTGAAAAACTGTTTTTT,CASSLSAGDTEKLFF,TRBV5-1,.,.,TRBJ1-4,15
TGTGCCAGCAGCTCCCAGGGGGCAACTAATGAAAAACTGTTTTTT,CASSSQGATNEKLFF,TRBV5-5,TRBD1,.,TRBJ1-4,15
TGTGCCAGCAGCTTGCTACTTGGCGGGACCCAGTACTTC,CASSLLLGGTQYF,TRBV5-6,.,.,TRBJ2-5,13
TGTGCCAGCAGTTCAACAGGGGGCGTTTACACTGAAGCTTTCTTT,CASSSTGGVYTEAFF,TRBV28,TRBD1,.,TRBJ1-1,15
TGCGCCAGCAGTGAGTCTAGGGACAGGGATAGCGGCGAGCAGTACTTC,CASSESRDRDSGEQYF,TRBV10-2,TRBD1,.,TRBJ2-7,16
TGTGCCAGCAGTTTATACGTGACTAGCGGGGGCAATGAGCAGTTCTTC,CASSLYVTSGGNEQFF,TRBV27,TRBD2,.,TRBJ2-1,16
TGTGCCAGCAAGCCCTTTGTAGGGGGGGCCAACGTCCTGACTTTC,CASKPFVGGANVLTF,TRBV2,.,.,TRBJ2-6,15
TGTGCCAGCAGTTACATGAGGGAAGGAGATACGCAGTATTTT,CASSYMREGDTQYF,TRBV6-6,.,.,TRBJ2-3,14
TGTGCCAGCCAAAAGAGGTGGGAGGAGGACTACGAGCAGTACTTC,CASQKRWEEDYEQYF,TRBV21-1,.,.,TRBJ2-7,15
TGTGCCAGCAGTTTCGCCCTCGGGGGCACAGATACGCAGTATTTT,CASSFALGGTDTQYF,TRBV27,.,.,TRBJ2-3,15
TGCGCCAGCAGCTTGAACCCGACTAGCGGCATTACCCAAGAGACCCAGTACTTC,CASSLNPTSGITQETQYF,TRBV5-1,TRBD2,.,TRBJ2-5,18
TGTGCCTGGGAATCTGCCGGGACAGATGCCGAAAAACTGTTTTTT,CAWESAGTDAEKLFF,TRBV30,TRBD1,once,TRBJ1-4,15
TGTGCCAGCAGCGTAGCGGACTACAGCTACAATGAGCAGTTCTTC,CASSVADYSYNEQFF,TRBV9,.,once,TRBJ2-1,15
TGTGCCTGGAGTGTATCGGACCCGAGCACAGATACGCAGTATTTT,CAWSVSDPSTDTQYF,TRBV30,.,.,TRBJ2-3,15
TGTGCCAGCAGCTTGGTTGGTAGCGGGGTCACAGATACGCAGTATTTT,CASSLVGSGVTDTQYF,TRBV5-4,TRBD2,once,TRBJ2-3,16
TGTGCCATCAGTGAGAGGCAGCCCGCTGGCTATGGCTACACCTTC,CAISERQPAGYGYTF,TRBV10-3,.,many,TRBJ1-2,15
TGTGCCAGCAGTTTCAGGGGGGGGAACACTGAAGCTTTCTTT,CASSFRGGNTEAFF,TRBV6-5,TRBD1,.,TRBJ1-1,14
TGTGCCAGCAGCCACCGACTAGCGGGAGATGCGGCCTACGGGCAGTACTTC,CASSHRLAGDAAYGQYF,TRBV7-2,TRBD2,.,TRBJ2-7,17
TGTGCCAGCAGTGCGGGGGACGCTGAAGCTTTCTTT,CASSAGDAEAFF,TRBV25-1,.,once,TRBJ1-1,12
TGTGCCAGCTGTGTCGGGCGTAACACCGGGGAGCTGTTTTTT,CASCVGRNTGELFF,TRBV6-5,.,.,TRBJ2-2,14
TGTGCCAGCGGCGGGAGAGGGAACACCGGGGAGCTGTTTTTT,CASGGRGNTGELFF,TRBV28,TRBD2,.,TRBJ2-2,14
TGTGCCAGCGGCCAGCGACCGGGACAGGGCCTCGATGAGCAGTTCTTC,CASGQRPGQGLDEQFF,TRBV4-2,TRBD1,.,TRBJ2-1,16
TGCGCCAGCAGCTTGGGGGGAGCCAAAAACATTCAGTACTTC,CASSLGGAKNIQYF,TRBV5-1,.,many,TRBJ2-4,14
TGTGCCAGCAGTAGGGTAGCGGGAGGGACTTACGAGCAGTACTTC,CASSRVAGGTYEQYF,TRBV2,TRBD2,.,TRBJ2-7,15
TGTGCGACCCGGAGGACCCTGGGTAACACTGAAGCTTTCTTT,CATRRTLGNTEAFF,TRBV6-6,.,.,TRBJ1-1,14
TGTGCCAGCCGTAGGCGGTTAAATGGGGAGCAGTACTTC,CASRRRLNGEQYF,TRBV11-2,.,.,TRBJ2-7,13
TGCGCCAGCAGCTTGGCCGCCGGGACAGGGAACACCGGGGAGCTGTTTTTT,CASSLAAGTGNTGELFF,TRBV5-1,TRBD1,.,TRBJ2-2,17